The 12 T cell receptor beta chains listed next were all sequenced from one sample in a study of cytomegalovirus exposure and HLA in healthy donors. Assay used: immunoSEQ multiplex PCR; TCRdb lists only in-frame clones, some missing. The sample yields some 68,000 clones, over 95% seen once. The sequencing sample was made of PBMCs. The origin of the receptors is a man younger than 30 in good health and CMV-seronegative.

The chain has TRBV9 and TRBJ2-3, with TRBD2 identical over 12 bases. The CDR3 has 16 residues. Germline lookup yields CDR1 SGDLS and CDR2 YYNGEE. The trim removed 0 bases at V and 5 bases at J, leaving 4 bases unmatched. The CDR3 region is CASSVGTSGTGDTQYF. The CDR3 coding sequence is TGTGCCAGCAGCGTAGGGACTAGCGGGACGGGAGATACGCAGTATTTT.

A remark on this clone: Other DNA sequences in the sample encode the same CDR3. This chain uses TRBV29-1 with TRBJ1-1, with 7 bases aligning to TRBD1. The germline CDR1 and CDR2 sequences are SQVTM and ANQGSEA. Trimming took 4 bases from V and 1 from J; bases not matched to a gene: 3. This CDR3 spans 13 amino acids. CDR3 sequence (DNA): TGCAGCGTTGCGGGACAGACGAACACTGAAGCTTTCTTT. Amino acid sequence: CSVAGQTNTEAFF. The full variable domain, in which reference TRBV29-1 and TRBJ1-1 provide the parts outside the CDR3, is SAVISQKPSRDICQRGTSLTIQCQVDSQVTMMFWYRQQPGQSLTLIATANQGSEATYESGFVIDKFPISRPNLTFSTLTVSNMSPEDSSIYLCSVAGQTNTEAFFGQGTRLTVV.

The J gene is TRBJ2-2, the V gene TRBV10-3, with TRBD1 matching 10 bases. Germline CDR1 ENHRY, CDR2 SYGVKD. The CDR3 is 15 residues long. J was trimmed by 7 bases and V by 4 bases; bases with no gene match: 6. In DNA, the CDR3 is TGTGCCATCAGTGGGACAGGGGGATTTAGCGGGGAGCTGTTTTTT. It specifies CAISGTGGFSGELFF.

This sequence joins TRBV7-9 and TRBJ2-7, with a possible D match to TRBD1 (5 bases). V was shortened by 1 base and J by 3 bases, with 7 bases between the two germline ends. The germline gives CDR1 SEHNR, CDR2 FQNEAQ (reference sequence). The length of the CDR3 is 13 residues. The CDR3 sequence: CASSLDRYYEQYF. The DNA of the CDR3 is TGTGCCAGCAGCTTAGACAGGTACTACGAGCAGTACTTC.

A single count supports this clone. This chain links TRBV19 with TRBJ1-1; D not certain. V gave up 5 bases and J gave up 4 bases, with 11 bases separating them. Germline-derived CDR1 and CDR2 are LNHDA and SQIVND (reference sequence). This CDR3 has 13 residues. Here the CDR3 DNA reads TGTGCCAGTAGTCCCCTCCCGGTCACTGAAGCTTTCTTT. Amino acid sequence: CASSPLPVTEAFF.

This rearrangement joins TRBV28 to TRBJ1-3; a weak D match, TRBD1 (5 bases). Germline CDR1 and CDR2: MDHEN and SYDVKM. The length of the CDR3 is 13 residues. The CDR3 is CPGRGSSGNTIYF. The CDR3 nucleotides are TGTCCAGGTCGGGGGAGCTCTGGAAACACCATATATTTT.

The rearrangement uses TRBV4-1 and TRBJ1-5; D call uncertain. This CDR3 has 15 residues. CDR1 is MGHRA, CDR2 YSYEKL, per germline. V was cut by 2 bases and J by 0 bases, with 8 bases left in between. CDR3 nucleotide sequence: TGCGCCAGCAGCCAATTTACAGATAGCAATCAGCCCCAGCATTTT. This translates into CASSQFTDSNQPQHF.

This chain joins TRBV2 and TRBJ1-1; D not resolved. Trimming took 7 bases from V and 3 from J, leaving 9 bases between them. The V gene's germline CDR1 is SNHLY and CDR2 FYNNEI. This CDR3 is built from 12 residues. The CDR3 DNA follows: TGTGCCAGCACCAACAGCTACACTGAAGCTTTCTTT. Its translation: CASTNSYTEAFF.

The chain links TRBV4-1 to TRBJ2-7; no definite D call. CDR3 length: 13 residues. Trimming pared 2 bases from V and 6 bases from J, leaving 11 bases between. Germline V lookup: CDR1 MGHRA, CDR2 YSYEKL. The CDR3 region is CASSQSLRSEQYF. Here the CDR3 DNA reads TGCGCCAGCAGCCAAAGTCTGAGGAGCGAGCAGTACTTC.

This sequence joins TRBV20-1 and TRBJ1-1; D is unresolved. Germline V gene data show CDR1 as DFQATT and CDR2 as SNEGSKA (reference sequence). This CDR3 is 11 amino acids long. V was shortened by 5 bases and J by 1 base, with 5 bases between the two germline ends. As DNA, the CDR3 is TGCAGTGCTTCAGGGAACACTGAAGCTTTCTTT. Translating it yields CSASGNTEAFF.

This chain connects TRBV6-6 to TRBJ1-5; D unclear. This CDR3 has 15 amino acids. Germline assignment: CDR1 MNHNY and CDR2 SVGAGI (reference sequence). V dropped 7 bases and J dropped 0 bases, with 13 bases sitting between them. This CDR3 reads CASNPRLDSNQPQHF. The CDR3 DNA sequence: TGTGCCAGCAACCCACGACTTGATAGCAATCAGCCCCAGCATTTT.

J is TRBJ2-5 and V is TRBV5-4; no reliable D call. V lost 0 bases to trimming and J lost 5 bases, with 11 bases between them. Germline CDR1 reads SGHNT; CDR2 reads YYREEE (reference sequence). This CDR3 is built from 14 residues. The CDR3 sequence: CASSLGGPRETQYF. DNA for the CDR3: TGTGCCAGCAGCTTGGGTGGCCCTAGGGAGACCCAGTACTTC.